Given below is one T cell receptor (beta chain) in context. What it recognizes is unknown. The repertoire was sequenced with immunoSEQ multiplex PCR; TCRdb's copy has only in-frame clones and lacks some. The sample has more than 11,000 clones; 65% to 85% are singletons. Genomic DNA template from tumor biopsies or peripheral blood, roughly 550 ng to 6,004 ng input. The record originates from a study of T cells in tumors after PD-1 blockade. Study details: Daily vismodegib 150 mg continued in a subset of anti-PD-1-treated patients. Mean per blood sample: 113,528 templates (about 23,000-257,772), approximately 37,000 unique clonotypes. Study-wide results and limits: Some novel exhausted tumor clones appeared in pre-treatment blood, suggesting peripheral recruitment.

Per germline, CDR1 MNHEY and CDR2 SVGAGI. The CDR3 extends over 15 amino acids. Trimming took 0 bases from V and 0 from J, leaving 8 bases between them. The rearrangement joins TRBV6-5 to TRBJ1-1; perhaps TRBD1 as D (5 bases). Sequencing was performed on PBMCs, taken after anti-PD-1 treatment. This sequence originates from a human donor with basal cell carcinoma. CDR3 DNA sequence: TGTGCCAGCAGTTACTCGACAGCTATGAACACTGAAGCTTTCTTT. Amino acid sequence: CASSYSTAMNTEAFF.